A selection of T cell receptor beta chains follows, all from one sample in a study of blood T cell repertoires in COVID-19. Sequenced by immunoSEQ multiplex PCR; TCRdb stores in-frame clones only, minus some. The sample shows roughly 230,000 clones, just under 85% of them seen only once. Sequenced material: peripheral blood. All receptors derive from a woman in her sixties with active or convalescent COVID-19. Both conserved end residues are part of each CDR3. D genes are given only for firm matches. Only part of the rows carry a size: once, few, many, or a class if the clone is expanded.

j_call | d_call | v_call | clone_size | cdr3_nt | cdr3_aa
TRBJ2-5 | TRBD2 | TRBV18 | - | TGTGCCAGCTCCCTTAGCGGGAGGGAAGAGACCCAGTACTTC | CASSLSGREETQYF
TRBJ2-1 | TRBD2 | TRBV18 | - | TGTGCCAGCTCCCAACCGGGACTAGCGGGAGGAGATGAGCAGTTCTTC | CASSQPGLAGGDEQFF
TRBJ2-1 | TRBD2 | TRBV12-5 | - | TGTGCTAGTGGTTTGGGCACTAGCGGGAGCCATGAGCAGTTCTTC | CASGLGTSGSHEQFF
TRBJ2-1 | TRBD1 | TRBV18 | - | TGTGCCAGCTCACCACGACAGGGGGCCTACAATGAGCAGTTCTTC | CASSPRQGAYNEQFF
TRBJ2-1 | - | TRBV6-1 | - | TGTGCCAGCAGTGAATATATCGATGAGCAGTTCTTC | CASSEYIDEQFF
TRBJ1-3 | - | TRBV5-1 | - | TGCGCCAGCAGCTTGGCAGGGGAAAACACCATATATTTT | CASSLAGENTIYF
TRBJ1-1 | - | TRBV6-2/TRBV6-3 | - | TGTGCCAGCAGTAGAGCTCTCACTTGGGCTTTCTTT | CASSRALTWAFF
TRBJ2-2 | TRBD2 | TRBV27 | once | TGTGCCAGCAGTTTCCCGCCCCCACTAGCGGGGGGGCACACCGGGGAGCTGTTTTTT | CASSFPPPLAGGHTGELFF
TRBJ2-1 | - | TRBV9 | - | TGTGCCAGCAACCCGCGGGGCGACAATGAGCAGTTCTTC | CASNPRGDNEQFF
TRBJ2-1 | TRBD2 | TRBV10-3 | - | TGTGCCATCAGTGGACTAGCTGAGAATGAGCAGTTCTTC | CAISGLAENEQFF
TRBJ1-1 | - | TRBV30 | - | TGTGCCTGGAGTGGCGGGATGGGAACTGAAGCTTTCTTT | CAWSGGMGTEAFF
TRBJ1-3 | - | TRBV6-5 | - | TGTGCCAGCACCCCTGGGAGGGTCTCTGGAAACACCATATATTTT | CASTPGRVSGNTIYF
TRBJ2-5 | - | TRBV21-1 | - | TGTGCCAGCAGCAAAGAAGGTCACCCTTGGTACAGTGAGACCCAGTACTTC | CASSKEGHPWYSETQYF
TRBJ2-1 | TRBD2 | TRBV29-1 | - | TGCAGCGTAGACTCGGGACTAGTGAATGAGCAGTTCTTC | CSVDSGLVNEQFF
TRBJ2-1 | TRBD2 | TRBV24-1 | - | TGTGCCACCAGTGGTGTTAGCGGGAGTCGGCGCTCCTACAATGAGCAGTTCTTC | CATSGVSGSRRSYNEQFF
TRBJ2-7 | - | TRBV3-1/TRBV3-2 | - | TGTGCCAGCAGCCAAGGGCACGAGCAGTACTTC | CASSQGHEQYF
TRBJ1-5 | - | TRBV19 | - | TGTGCCAGTAGTATGGGGAGCGCTCAGGTCGAGGTTGATCAGCCCCAGCATTTT | CASSMGSAQVEVDQPQHF
TRBJ1-5 | - | TRBV27 | - | TGTGCCAGCAGTCCGTGGGGGGTCGGGGCGCGGCAGCCCCAGCATTTT | CASSPWGVGARQPQHF
TRBJ1-2 | TRBD1 | TRBV5-4 | - | TGTGCCAGCAGCCGACAGGGGGGTTATGGCTACACCTTC | CASSRQGGYGYTF
TRBJ1-2 | - | TRBV5-4 | - | TGTGCCAGCAGCTTACCCGGGCAGGGCTATGGCTACACCTTC | CASSLPGQGYGYTF
TRBJ2-2 | TRBD2 | TRBV9 | - | TGTGCCAGCAGTTGGACTAGCGGGGGGGCGGGCACCGGGGAGCTGTTTTTT | CASSWTSGGAGTGELFF
TRBJ2-3 | TRBD2 | TRBV5-1 | - | TGCGCCAGCAGCGTGGGCGTCGGGGACTACCGGAGGTATACGCAGTATTTT | CASSVGVGDYRRYTQYF
TRBJ2-1 | TRBD2 | TRBV19 | - | TGTGCCAGTAGTATAAGTAGCGGGCCGGGGAATGAGCAGTTCTTC | CASSISSGPGNEQFF
TRBJ2-7 | TRBD2 | TRBV15 | - | TGTGCCACCAGCAGAGTTAGCGGGAGAGGCGAGCAGTACTTC | CATSRVSGRGEQYF
TRBJ1-4 | TRBD1 | TRBV15 | - | TGTGCCACCAGCAGAGATTCAAGGGACAGGATCGGTGAAAAACTGTTTTTT | CATSRDSRDRIGEKLFF
TRBJ1-2 | - | TRBV24-1 | - | TGTGCCACCAGTGCAGGGGACCCCTCCGCTAACTATGGCTACACCTTC | CATSAGDPSANYGYTF
TRBJ1-2 | - | TRBV20-1 | - | TGCAGTGCCAGGAGGGGCAGTGGCTACACCTTC | CSARRGSGYTF
TRBJ2-7 | - | TRBV3-1/TRBV3-2 | - | TGTGCCAGCAGCGCACGGAGGGACAGCCACTACGAGCAGTACTTC | CASSARRDSHYEQYF
TRBJ2-1 | TRBD1 | TRBV29-1 | - | TGCAGCGTCGGACAGGGTGACTACAATGAGCAGTTCTTC | CSVGQGDYNEQFF
TRBJ2-1 | - | TRBV7-2 | once | TGTGCCAGCAGCTCCGGCGCAGGAGGTCATGAGCAGTTCTTC | CASSSGAGGHEQFF
TRBJ2-5 | - | TRBV29-1 | once | TGCAGCGTTGAAGGGCTGGGGGGCCAAGAGACCCAGTACTTC | CSVEGLGGQETQYF
TRBJ2-1 | TRBD1 | TRBV7-9 | few | TGTGCCAGCAGCCCCAGGACAGGGAGCTCCTACAATGAGCAGTTCTTC | CASSPRTGSSYNEQFF
TRBJ1-3 | - | TRBV2 | - | TGTGCCAGCTCCTACTCTGGAAACACCATATATTTT | CASSYSGNTIYF
TRBJ2-1 | - | TRBV4-2 | - | TGTGCCAGCAGCCAAGAGGACTCTTACGGGGAGCAGTTCTTC | CASSQEDSYGEQFF
TRBJ1-4 | TRBD1 | TRBV5-1 | - | TGCGCCAGCAGCCCCGGGACAGGTCTTGTTGAAAAACTGTTTTTT | CASSPGTGLVEKLFF
TRBJ1-6 | - | TRBV11-2 | few | TGTGCCAGCAGCTTAGGGGCCGGTTATAATTCACCCCTCCACTTT | CASSLGAGYNSPLHF
TRBJ2-3 | TRBD2 | TRBV2 | - | TGTGCCAGAAGTAGCGGGGGGAATTCGGATACGCAGTATTTT | CARSSGGNSDTQYF
TRBJ2-5 | - | TRBV6-5 | - | TGTGCCAGCACCCTCACAGGGATAAGCCAAGAGACCCAGTACTTC | CASTLTGISQETQYF
TRBJ2-3 | TRBD1 | TRBV19 | once | TGTGCCAGTACCCCGGACAGGACGAGGGGTACGCAGTATTTT | CASTPDRTRGTQYF
TRBJ2-1 | - | TRBV14 | - | TGTGCCAGCAGCCACAGATCCTACAATGAGCAGTTCTTC | CASSHRSYNEQFF
TRBJ2-1 | TRBD2 | TRBV5-1 | - | TGCGCCAGCACCTCCCATCCGGGGAGGGGTGAGCAGTTCTTC | CASTSHPGRGEQFF
TRBJ2-1 | - | TRBV5-6 | - | TGTGCCAGCAGCTTGTTCCGTGAGCAGTTCTTC | CASSLFREQFF
TRBJ1-1 | - | TRBV20-1 | - | TGCAGTGCTAGTCCCAGGGTTGTTTCTCGGAACACTGAAGCTTTCTTT | CSASPRVVSRNTEAFF
TRBJ2-5 | TRBD2 | TRBV10-1 | - | TGCGCCAGCAGTGAGTCGATAGCGGGGGGGCAAGAGACCCAGTACTTC | CASSESIAGGQETQYF
TRBJ2-1 | - | TRBV2 | - | TGTGCCACCAAAAACTACAATGAGCAGTTCTTC | CATKNYNEQFF
TRBJ2-1 | - | TRBV5-4 | - | TGTGCCATGACACTAGCCGGCGAGCAGTTCTTC | CAMTLAGEQFF
TRBJ2-5 | - | TRBV7-9 | - | TGTGCCAGCAGCTCCCCCTGGGTGCGGGAGACCCAGTACTTC | CASSSPWVRETQYF
TRBJ2-1 | - | TRBV9 | once | TGTGCCAGCAGCGTAGTACTAGCTAACAATGAGCAGTTCTTC | CASSVVLANNEQFF
TRBJ1-2 | TRBD1 | TRBV19 | - | TGTGCCAGTAGGAAGGGACAGGAGCCTAACTATGGCTACACCTTC | CASRKGQEPNYGYTF
TRBJ1-2 | - | TRBV28 | - | TGTGCCAGCAGTCCTCGTAACTATGGCTACACCTTC | CASSPRNYGYTF
TRBJ2-1 | - | TRBV27 | - | TGTGCCAGCAGTACCAATCGGAATGAGCAGTTCTTC | CASSTNRNEQFF
TRBJ2-5 | - | TRBV5-4 | few | TGTGCCAGCAGCTTGGCAGGGGTTGCGGAGACCCAGTACTTC | CASSLAGVAETQYF
TRBJ1-1 | - | TRBV2 | - | TGTGCCAGCAGTGCCTCGGGCCTGCGCGGGGAGGAGGCTTTCTTT | CASSASGLRGEEAFF
TRBJ1-2 | TRBD1 | TRBV30 | - | TGTGCCTGGAACCAAATGGGACAGGGGGCGAATGGCTACACCTTC | CAWNQMGQGANGYTF
TRBJ2-5 | - | TRBV29-1 | - | TGCAGCGTTCGGCCGCCAGGTCTGGAGACCCAGTACTTC | CSVRPPGLETQYF
TRBJ1-5 | - | TRBV7-2 | once | TGTGCCAGCAGCTTAGATATTAATCGCAATCAGCCCCAGCATTTT | CASSLDINRNQPQHF
TRBJ1-4 | - | TRBV6-1 | - | TGTGCCAGCAGTGAAAGGGGCTATAATGAAAAACTGTTTTTT | CASSERGYNEKLFF
TRBJ2-1 | - | TRBV13 | - | TGTGCCAGCAGCCGACGGGTGTCCTACAATGAGCAGTTCTTC | CASSRRVSYNEQFF